This entry is about one T cell receptor (beta chain). TCRdb's table, derived via immunoSEQ multiplex PCR, lists solely in-frame clones and lacks some. This table has about 81,000 clones, about 95% appearing once. This record belongs to a study of blood T cell repertoires in COVID-19. This CDR3 is 18 amino acids long. This receptor was taken from a human donor with active COVID-19. The donor label of this sample is uncertain. The chain uses TRBV21-1 and TRBJ1-1. TRBV21-1 is termed a pseudogene. Material: peripheral blood. Here the CDR3 reads CASSETGGLPNRATEAFF. In nucleotides, the CDR3 is TGTGCCAGCAGCGAAACCGGGGGACTGCCGAATCGGGCCACTGAAGCTTTCTTT.